This TCR beta chain was captured in a study of T-cell reconstitution after alpha-beta-depleted transplantation in children. V lost 5 bases to trimming and J lost 6 bases; unmatched junction nucleotides: 6. Looked up from germline, CDR1 is MNHEY and CDR2 is SVGEGT. The CDR3 runs to 15 residues. Preparation of the TCRbeta library involved a method that used unique molecular identifiers. TCRdb reprocessed the PCR reads with MiXCR, giving one entry per CDR3 protein. In the table there are approximately 490,000 distinct CDR3 sequences, about 11% of which are singletons. The sample holds many counts of this clonotype.

The source was PBMCs, collected before TCRalphabeta/CD19-depleted stem cell transplant. This sequence joins TRBV6-2 or TRBV6-3 and TRBJ2-7; TRBD2 agrees at 14 bases. This receptor was obtained from a child aged 2 to 10 with inherited bone marrow failure, due to receive a stem cell transplant. The CDR3, as DNA: TGTGCCAGCAGTCCCTTAGGACTAGCGGGAGGCGAGCAGTACTTC. Translating it yields CASSPLGLAGGEQYF.